This TCR beta chain was documented in a study of blood T cell repertoires in COVID-19 (TCRdb year 2020). As for the study more broadly: Samples from collaborators originated in the United States, Italy and Spain and spanned both the acute and convalescent phases of COVID-19. The material from the prospective study consisted of cDNA or gDNA derived from T cells, B-cell-depleted T cells, or PBMCs. Deeply sampled blood TCRbeta repertoires from subjects exposed to, actively infected with, or recovered from COVID-19 were included in the dataset. The repertoires were released in a freely available public database intended as a resource for research on the immune response to SARS-CoV-2. The samples were drawn from the first 160 participants of the ongoing ImmuneRACE study and from more than 1,000 subjects provided by 6 global collaborators. A de-identified subject ID, COVID-19 status, age in years and sex were almost always included in the sample metadata. HLA class I and class II types, where available, came from metadata supplied by the sample provider rather than from assay-based typing. Paper-wide results and their limitations: How much clinical and demographic metadata was included differed by source and by participant, and the metadata was provided uncurated.

As concerns this clone: It lacks a known antigen. There are no base qualities to consult, and no much larger clone falls within one base.

A second Seattle source provided samples from volunteer blood donors who had recovered from COVID-19. The collaborating institutions used their own protocols to collect whole blood in K2EDTA tubes. Collaborator samples were shipped for TCRbeta analysis as frozen whole blood, isolated PBMCs, or DNA extracted from either sample type. Including the terminal cysteine and phenylalanine, the CDR3 comprises 14 residues. Here the CDR3 DNA is all that survives: 42 bases in frame from base 1. CDR1 and CDR2, per the germline V gene (reference sequence), are MNHEY and SMNVEV. Trimming accounts for 10 bases at V and 8 bases at J, while the number of junction bases matched to no gene is 12. The immunoSEQ Assay, a bias-controlled multiplex PCR, was used to amplify TCRbeta CDR3 regions from genomic DNA. Per the authors' processing: The number of nucleated cells in each sample was estimated from the amplification of reference gene primers within the assay. To quantify the absolute abundance of each unique TCRbeta CDR3 rearrangement, sequence reads were collapsed and filtered. For each sample, productive Simpson clonality was calculated by taking the square root of Simpson's diversity index across productive rearrangements. The clones in this table, taken by TCRdb from immuneACCESS, are in-frame only. Not every clone is retained; where verified, under half of the shortfall comes from an unresolved V gene, and the cause of the rest is unknown. Clonal size and the V and J genes are those of that table, whereas D and trimming came from the DNA. Here the sample has 250,000 to 300,000 clones; under 90% occur a single time. About 0.94% of the sample comes from the top ten.

The TCR originated in a woman between 40 and 50 years old who had recovered from COVID-19. Sequenced sample: peripheral blood. This chain is built from TRBV27 and TRBJ2-1, with 9 bases matching TRBD1. The CDR3 here reads CATRSGQGPHEQFF. The DNA is TGTGCCACCAGGTCGGGACAGGGTCCCCATGAGCAGTTCTTC.